Sequencing of this T cell receptor (beta chain) was carried out in a study of vaccination and CD4 T cells after COVID-19. Study-level background: Stimulation used overlapping spike peptides from SARS-CoV-2, HCoV-NL63, HCoV-OC43 and HCoV-229E.

A remark on this clonotype: Its antigen is currently unknown.

The Oncomine TCR Beta short-read assay generated sequence data from the DNA of cultured CD4+ T cells. TCRdb called the PCR reads again in MiXCR, with one record for every CDR3 protein. The table lists around 20,000 distinct CDR3 sequences, under 55% of them singletons. Documented treatment: roughly 11-day PBMC culture with coronavirus spike peptide pools or control peptides (ViraFEST assay). After expanding antigen-specific T cells with peptide pools, ViraFEST sequenced their TCRs. This CDR3 is 14 amino acids long. The germline V and J ends were trimmed by 5 bases and 0 bases, with 7 bases remaining between them. Germline lookup yields CDR1 SGHTA and CDR2 FQGTGA.

Input material: CD4+ T cells from blood, cultured in vitro. The chain is built from TRBV7-3 and TRBJ2-2, with a possible D match to TRBD1 (6 bases). The TCR comes from a human donor who had recovered from COVID-19. Here the CDR3 DNA reads TGTGCCAGCAGCGGACAGTCGAACACCGGGGAGCTGTTTTTT. This gives the protein CASSGQSNTGELFF.